This record concerns one T cell receptor (beta chain) sequence. Its cognate antigen has yet to be identified. One base away there is no much larger clone; base qualities are not given. Library generation was performed with the immunoSEQ multiplex PCR assay. From the authors' description of their analysis: During preprocessing, nonproductive sequences were removed, as were CDR3s that did not start with C, did not end with F or W, or were shorter than 7 amino acids. The MANAFEST web app was used to call antigen-specific clonotypes on the basis of expansion compared with the reference and with other culture wells. To be counted as positive, a clone had to show significant expansion compared with the reference culture, at an FDR below 0.05, in 2 of 3 replicate wells. For a clone to be considered positive, significant expansion relative to all other tandem wells and an odds ratio above 5 were also required. CDR3 homology was measured as pairwise Levenshtein distance, computed with the stringdist R package after trimming three terminal residues from each end. Sourced from immuneACCESS, this table was stored by TCRdb with only in-frame sequences that have V and J called. A share of the clones is absent; for the studies checked, an unresolved V gene accounts for under half, and the remainder has no known explanation. Clonal size and the V and J genes are those of that table, whereas D and trimming came from the DNA. The sample includes around 20,000 clones, with 78% observed a single time. 15% to 20% of the sample is taken by the ten largest.

V is clipped by 2 bases and J by 4 bases, and the sequence between their germline boundaries is 5 bases long. The germline V gene sets CDR1 to MDHEN and CDR2 to SYDVKM. CDR3 length: 12 amino acids, cysteine to phenylalanine. Of the read, only the CDR3 DNA is kept; its 36 bases are in frame from base 1. This sample was included in a study of CD4 T cells in relation to SARS-CoV-2 and coronaviruses (dated by TCRdb to the early 2020s). For the wider study: In the ViraFEST assay, PBMCs were cultured with antigen for under twelve days, after which TCR beta CDR3s were sequenced to identify antigen-specific clonal expansions. The negative reference condition was either a culture with an HIV-1 Nef peptide pool or a culture with no peptide. Patient-derived lymphoblastoid cell lines were used to map the HLA restriction of shared crossreactive spike epitopes. Memory CD4+ T cell crossreactivity between SARS-CoV-2 and common cold coronavirus spike proteins was assessed at the TCR clonotype level in the study. The Adaptive Biotechnologies TCR-sequencing kit was used for samples from three pre-COVID donors and for the naive versus memory experiments, whereas the other data were Illumina-based. Expansion assays from other donors in the study were sequenced with a different, Illumina-based TCR-beta assay. What the authors observed across the whole study: Since the crossreactivity analysis centred on spike protein, crossreactivity against other viral proteins was not assessed. Small numbers of patients and of tested TCRs were a limitation of the study. Significantly weaker SARS-CoV-2-driven expansion was shown by crossreactive clones than by monoreactive clones, consistent with antigenic imprinting. Memory CD4+ clonotypes crossrecognizing SARS-CoV-2 and at least one common cold coronavirus spike were found in around 65% of donors. No donor contributed both pre-pandemic and post-infection samples, which limited tracing the source of pre-existing responses.

CD4+ T cells from unexposed donors were collected before the COVID-19 pandemic (2011-2018). After 10 days of culture, CD4+ T cells were isolated with the EasySep CD4+ T cell isolation kit. As far as cell numbers permitted, CD4+ T cells from unexposed donors were tested for reactivity against SARS-CoV-2 S and N as well as four spike pools from common cold coronaviruses. Each well received about 1.9 million PBMCs, cultured in IMDM supplemented with roughly 5.3% human AB serum and roughly 9.5 IU/ml IL-2. Half of the culture medium was replaced with fresh IL-2-containing medium on days 3 and 7. In general, every peptide culture condition was set up in three replicate wells. Leukapheresis product for the unexposed donors was purchased commercially. PBMCs were isolated from leukapheresis product or whole blood by Ficoll-Paque PLUS gradient centrifugation. PBMCs were either used fresh in the expansion assay or cryopreserved at -140 degrees C. The QIAamp Micro DNA Kit was used to extract genomic DNA from the CD4+ T cells.

What was sequenced was CD4+ T cells from PBMCs, cultured in vitro. Here the chain combines TRBV28 and TRBJ2-5; no D segment can be confidently identified. This clonotype originated in a human donor in good health. The CDR3 protein is CASSLLRETQYF. The nucleotides are TGTGCCAGCAGTTTACTCCGAGAGACCCAGTACTTC.